The clone carrying this T cell receptor (beta chain) showed up just a few times. This entry comes from a study of human T cells and chemical hapten exposure. Library construction involved attaching unique molecular identifiers to individual cDNA molecules, which allowed quantitative, reproducible TCR counting. TCRdb reanalysed the RACE reads using MiXCR and keeps one entry per CDR3 protein. The sample includes 95,000 to 150,000 distinct CDR3 sequences, 11% seen only once; the top ten take under 2.5%. Per germline, CDR1 LNHNV and CDR2 YYDKDF (reference sequence). Trimming cost V 2 bases and J 8 bases, with 19 bases left between them. This CDR3 is 16 amino acids long. Specified time point: patch test 3, about 24 weeks after DPC sensitization. Treatment reported: therapeutic diphenylcyclopropenone sensitization with weekly scalp DPC. Blood sampling occurred before each patch-test application. The donor pool consisted of alopecia patients aged 18 to 70 years, considered suitable for DPC.

The gene calls are TRBV15 and TRBJ2-1; TRBD1 might be the D (6 bases). This clonotype was sampled from a woman between 50 and 59 years old with alopecia areata. Some clones in this sample may be carry-over from other donors' samples. The material sequenced was whole blood, taken in connection with sensitization to the hapten diphenylcyclopropenone (DPC). The CDR3 nucleotides are TGTGCCACCAGCAGAAAGGGTCCACAGGGTAGCGATGAGCAGTTCTTC. Translation: CATSRKGPQGSDEQFF.